This T cell receptor (beta chain) was sequenced in a study of identical twins' blood T cells. Study processing details: Clonotypes per individual ranged from about 85,000 to nearly 500,000. One entry per CDR3 protein results from TCRdb running MiXCR on the 5' RACE reads. The V and J calls come from TCRdb's annotation, not from the publication. The sample has 350,000 to 400,000 distinct CDR3 sequences, approximately 30% seen once. All three twin pairs grew up together with likely shared infections and vaccines. The CDR3 loop spans 12 amino acids. The germline CDR1 and CDR2 sequences are SQVTM and ANQGSEA. V was cut by 3 bases and J by 4 bases, with 7 bases left in between.

The sample comprised PBMCs. V usage is TRBV29-1 and J usage is TRBJ1-3; no reliable D call. This clonotype originated in a woman aged 18-49 years in good health. The CDR3 protein is CSVDKGGNTIYF. The CDR3 coding sequence is TGCAGCGTTGATAAAGGGGGAAACACCATATATTTT.